This entry lists 20 T cell receptor beta chains sequenced from one sample in a study of CD8 T cells in Susac syndrome. It was with random hexamers that roughly 0.5 to 1 ug RNA was reverse transcribed. Each CDR3 protein is one row after TCRdb ran MiXCR on the immunoSEQ multiplex PCR reads. Of 160,000 or so distinct CDR3 sequences in the sample, approximately 93% were seen once. The sequencing input was CD4+ T cells from PBMCs. The receptors derive from a human donor with multiple sclerosis.

There are a few counts of this clonotype. The CDR3 region has the DNA TGTGCCAGCAGCTACCGAGAGGGGGAAGGCTACACCTTC. It specifies CASSYREGEGYTF. The chain carries TRBV7-8 and TRBJ1-2; D is possibly TRBD1 (6 bases). Trimming pared 4 bases from V and 8 bases from J, leaving 14 bases between. This CDR3 is 13 amino acids long. Germline values: CDR1 SGHVS, CDR2 FQNEAQ.

The chain couples TRBV29-1 to TRBJ2-7; 11 bases agree with TRBD2. In germline, CDR1 is SQVTM, CDR2 ANQGSEA. The CDR3 totals 15 residues. The junction had 10 bases not matched to a gene; V was cut back by 7 bases and J by 2 bases. CDR3 DNA: TGCAGCGGCCTCGGGACTAGCGGCAAAACCTACGAGCAGTACTTC. The encoded protein is CSGLGTSGKTYEQYF.

This chain uses TRBV12-5 with TRBJ2-5; D gene uncertain. CDR3 length equals 12 residues. The germline V and J ends were trimmed by 2 bases and 4 bases, with 5 bases remaining between them. Germline loops: CDR1 LGHNT, CDR2 FRNRAP. CDR3 DNA: TGTGCTAGTGGTTTGTTCACAGAGACCCAGTACTTC. Its translation: CASGLFTETQYF. Looking up the rest from reference TRBV12-5 and TRBJ2-5 gives the full variable domain: DARVTQTPRHKVTEMGQEVTMRCQPILGHNTVFWYRQTMMQGLELLAYFRNRAPLDDSGMPKDRFSAEMPDATLATLKIQPSEPRDSAVYFCASGLFTETQYFGPGTRLLVL.

This sequence joins TRBV20-1 and TRBJ1-1; D is uncertain. The CDR3 contains 11 residues. The germline V gene encodes CDR1 DFQATT and CDR2 SNEGSKA (reference sequence). Trimming stripped 2 bases from V and 5 bases from J, with 6 bases between. The CDR3: CSARWVTEAFF. CDR3 coding DNA: TGCAGTGCTAGATGGGTTACTGAAGCTTTCTTT.

The rearrangement uses TRBV28 and TRBJ2-5; D possibly corresponds to TRBD2 (7 bases). Deletions cut 3 bases from V and 5 bases from J, with 19 bases between. The CDR3 has 16 amino acids. CDR1 and CDR2 from the germline V gene are MDHEN and SYDVKM. The CDR3 here is CASSFPTPGRGETQYF. In DNA, the CDR3 is TGTGCCAGCAGTTTCCCTACCCCAGGGAGGGGGGAGACCCAGTACTTC.

The CDR3 is CASSLLGTGLDEQYF. CDR3 bases: TGCGCCAGCAGCCTCTTGGGGACAGGGCTGGACGAGCAGTACTTC. The chain recombines TRBV4-1 with TRBJ2-7; 9 bases map to TRBD1. CDR1 and CDR2 from the germline V gene are MGHRA and YSYEKL. The CDR3 contains 15 residues. The V segment lost 4 bases and the J segment 5 bases; nucleotides outside the gene matches: 9.

The J gene is TRBJ2-1, the V gene TRBV6-5; 8 nucleotides line up with TRBD2. V lost 6 bases and J lost 7; bases outside the gene matches: 8. The CDR3 extends over 14 amino acids. Per germline, CDR1 MNHEY and CDR2 SVGAGI. The CDR3 nucleotides are TGTGCCAGCAGAACCCTTAGCGGGGTAAATGAGCAGTTCTTC. It specifies CASRTLSGVNEQFF.

The CDR3 DNA follows: TGTGCCAGCAGTTCACCAGGGGACTATGGCTACACCTTC. Residues: CASSSPGDYGYTF. The J gene is TRBJ1-2, the V gene TRBV6-5, with a tentative D call TRBD1 (6 bases). CDR1 is MNHEY, CDR2 SVGAGI, per germline. Trimming took 4 bases from V and 3 from J, leaving 9 bases between them. This CDR3 spans 13 amino acids.

CDR3 amino acids: CASSRQEGNQPQHF. DNA for the CDR3: TGTGCCAGTAGTAGACAGGAGGGAAATCAGCCCCAGCATTTT. The chain joins TRBV19 to TRBJ1-5, with a possible D match to TRBD1 (6 bases). Trimming removed 4 bases at V and 4 bases at J, with 11 bases between. The CDR3 totals 14 residues. CDR1 is LNHDA and CDR2 is SQIVND in the germline V gene (reference sequence).

The V and J genes are TRBV20-1 and TRBJ2-3, with 8 bases lining up with TRBD2. V shed 2 bases and J 6 bases; nucleotides not matched to a gene: 7. CDR1 and CDR2 (germline): DFQATT, SNEGSKA (reference sequence). This CDR3 comprises 14 residues. The CDR3 sequence is CSARLAGSQDTQYF. The CDR3 region has the DNA TGCAGTGCTAGACTAGCGGGCTCTCAGGATACGCAGTATTTT.

The rearrangement uses TRBV12-3 or TRBV12-4 and TRBJ1-3, with TRBD1 matching 7 bases. The CDR3 sequence is 13 residues long. The trim removed 6 bases at V and 7 bases at J, leaving 6 bases unmatched. In DNA, the CDR3 is TGTGCCAGCAGCCCAACAGGGGAGAACACCATATATTTT. Translating gives CASSPTGENTIYF.

The chain carries TRBV24-1 and TRBJ2-1; TRBD2 aligns across 9 bases. Trimming removed 6 bases from V and 8 bases from J; junction bases left unmatched: 10. Germline V gene sequence: CDR1 KGHDR, CDR2 SFDVKD. The CDR3 is 15 amino acids. CDR3 nucleotides: TGTGCCACCAGTAAAGCTAGCGGGGAAAGGGATGAGCAGTTCTTC. Its protein product is CATSKASGERDEQFF.

This clonotype has just one count. The chain combines TRBV3-1 with TRBJ1-1; a possible D gene is TRBD1 (5 bases). There are 14 residues in the CDR3. The V end lost 4 bases, the J end lost 6 bases, and 15 bases lay between the germline ends. CDR1 and CDR2 (germline): LGHDT, YNNKEL (reference sequence). The CDR3 loop reads CASSLPLKQAEAFF. Here the CDR3 DNA reads TGTGCCAGCAGCCTGCCCTTAAAACAGGCTGAAGCTTTCTTT.

V and J are TRBV5-1 and TRBJ2-1; TRBD2 aligns across 11 bases. The CDR3 contains 18 residues. CDR1 is SGHRS and CDR2 is YFSETQ in the germline V gene. With V trimmed by 1 base and J by 2 bases, 8 bases remained unmatched. The CDR3 spells CASSLPATSGTTYNEQFF. Here the CDR3 DNA reads TGCGCCAGCAGCTTGCCTGCGACTAGCGGGACAACCTACAATGAGCAGTTCTTC.

The chain uses TRBV7-2 and TRBJ1-1; possible D gene TRBD1, 5 bases. CDR3 length: 14 amino acids. V was cut by 5 bases and J by 5 bases, with 15 bases left in between. Germline-derived CDR1 and CDR2 are SGHTA and FQGNSA. This CDR3 reads CASSRDGQRTEAFF. For the CDR3, the DNA is TGTGCCAGCAGCCGGGACGGCCAACGGACTGAAGCTTTCTTT.

The chain has TRBV2 and TRBJ2-5; D uncertain. The length of the CDR3 is 13 residues. The V gene's germline CDR1 is SNHLY and CDR2 FYNNEI. Trimming removed 3 bases at V and 4 bases at J, with 9 bases between. The CDR3 protein is CASSDWYGETQYF. The DNA of the CDR3 is TGTGCCAGCAGTGATTGGTACGGAGAGACCCAGTACTTC. The full variable domain, rest sourced from reference TRBV2 and TRBJ2-5, is EPEVTQTPSHQVTQMGQEVILRCVPISNHLYFYWYRQILGQKVEFLVSFYNNEISEKSEIFDDQFSVERPDGSNFTLKIRSTKLEDSAMYFCASSDWYGETQYFGPGTRLLVL.

The V gene is TRBV30, the J gene TRBJ2-3; 7 bases match TRBD2. There are 15 residues in the CDR3. The germline V gene has CDR1 GTSNPN and CDR2 SVGIG (reference sequence). V was pared by 2 bases and J by 5 bases, with 10 bases of the junction left unmatched. The CDR3 spells CAWSPPGGSRDTQYF. The CDR3 DNA sequence: TGTGCCTGGAGTCCTCCGGGCGGGAGCCGAGATACGCAGTATTTT. Based on the CDR3 plus reference TRBV30 and TRBJ2-3, the full variable domain is SQTIHQWPATLVQPVGSPLSLECTVEGTSNPNLYWYRQAAGRGLQLLFYSVGIGQISSEVPQNLSASRPQDRQFILSSKKLLLSDSGFYLCAWSPPGGSRDTQYFGPGTRLTVL.

The chain has TRBV7-2 and TRBJ1-1; 8 positions agree with TRBD1. The CDR3 is 13 amino acids. Looked up from germline, CDR1 is SGHTA and CDR2 is FQGNSA. V lost 2 bases to trimming and J lost 7 bases; unmatched junction nucleotides: 3. CDR3: CASSLSGQGEAFF. The CDR3 region has the DNA TGTGCCAGCAGCTTATCAGGACAGGGTGAAGCTTTCTTT.

This chain links TRBV30 with TRBJ2-1; D remains unclear. The CDR3 is made up of 14 amino acids. Per germline, CDR1 GTSNPN and CDR2 SVGIG (reference sequence). Deletions cut 3 bases from V and 3 bases from J, with 12 bases between. The DNA of the CDR3 is TGTGCCTGGAGGGTGAGAAGTGGCTACAATGAGCAGTTCTTC. Its protein product is CAWRVRSGYNEQFF.

CDR3 sequence (DNA): TGTGCCAGCAGTGAATACGTTAGGGGATTGGAGCAGTACTTC. Amino acid sequence: CASSEYVRGLEQYF. The V gene is TRBV25-1, the J gene TRBJ2-7; D is possibly TRBD1 (5 bases). CDR1 and CDR2 from the germline V gene are MGHDK and SYGVNS. Deletions cut 0 bases from V and 7 bases from J, with 13 bases between. There are 14 residues in the CDR3.